What follows is one T cell receptor beta chain and its context. These data are taken from a study of blood T cell repertoires in COVID-19. Study as a whole: COVID-19 samples collected from the United States, Italy and Spain covered acute and convalescent phases.

The CDR3 is 13 residues long. The V gene's germline CDR1 is MNHEY and CDR2 SMNVEV (reference sequence). Trimming cost V 2 bases and J 4 bases, with 6 bases left between them. Generated by immunoSEQ multiplex PCR, the TCRdb table keeps only in-frame clones and is missing some. The profile shows roughly 100,000 clones, roughly 87% of them singletons. V gene TRBV27 combines with J gene TRBJ1-5; D unresolved. Sequencing was carried out using peripheral blood. The receptor comes from a woman between 45 and 65 years old with COVID-19, enrolled during active disease. This CDR3 reads CASSLRGNQPQHF. In nucleotides, the CDR3 is TGTGCCAGCAGTTTAAGAGGGAATCAGCCCCAGCATTTT.